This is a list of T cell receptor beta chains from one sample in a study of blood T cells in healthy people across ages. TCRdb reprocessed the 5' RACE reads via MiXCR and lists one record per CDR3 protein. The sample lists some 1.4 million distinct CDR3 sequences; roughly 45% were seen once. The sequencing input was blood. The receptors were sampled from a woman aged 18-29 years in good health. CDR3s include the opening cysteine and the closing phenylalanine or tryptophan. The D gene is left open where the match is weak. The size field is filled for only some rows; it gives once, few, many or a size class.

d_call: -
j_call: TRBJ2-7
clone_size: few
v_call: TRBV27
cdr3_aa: CASSLSGRAREQYF
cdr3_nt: TGTGCCAGCAGTTTATCCGGGAGAGCGCGTGAGCAGTACTTC

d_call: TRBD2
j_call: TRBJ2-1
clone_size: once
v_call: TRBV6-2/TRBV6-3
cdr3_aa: CASSRGLAPSYNEQFF
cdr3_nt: TGTGCCAGCAGTAGAGGACTAGCGCCCTCCTACAATGAGCAGTTCTTC

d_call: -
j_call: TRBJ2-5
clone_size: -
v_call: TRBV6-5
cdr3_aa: CASSYSTGSTYNEQYF
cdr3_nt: TGTGCCAGCAGTTACTCAACAGGGTCGACCTACAATGAGCAGTACTTC

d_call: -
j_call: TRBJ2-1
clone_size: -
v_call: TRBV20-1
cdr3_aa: CSAPATAATYNEQFF
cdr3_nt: TGCAGTGCTCCCGCGACTGCCGCGACCTACAATGAGCAGTTCTTC

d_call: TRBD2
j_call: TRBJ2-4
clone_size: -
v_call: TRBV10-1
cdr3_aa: CASSNGTSGYKNIQYF
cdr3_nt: TGCGCCAGCAGCAACGGGACTAGCGGGTACAAAAACATTCAGTACTTC

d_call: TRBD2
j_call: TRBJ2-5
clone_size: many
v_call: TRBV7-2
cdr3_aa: CASSLVASGGWETQYF
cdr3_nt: TGTGCCAGCAGCTTAGTGGCTAGCGGGGGGTGGGAGACCCAGTACTTC

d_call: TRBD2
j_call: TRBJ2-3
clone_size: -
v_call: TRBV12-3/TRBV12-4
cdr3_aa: CAGGRGTDTQYF
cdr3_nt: TGTGCCGGAGGGAGGGGCACAGATACGCAGTATTTT

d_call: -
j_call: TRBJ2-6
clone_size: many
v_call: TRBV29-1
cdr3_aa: CSVPSSGANVLTF
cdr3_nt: TGCAGCGTTCCTAGCTCTGGGGCCAACGTCCTGACTTTC

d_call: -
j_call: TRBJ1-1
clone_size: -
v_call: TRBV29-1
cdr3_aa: CSVERYSLNTEAFF
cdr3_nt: TGCAGCGTTGAAAGGTACAGCCTGAACACTGAAGCTTTCTTT

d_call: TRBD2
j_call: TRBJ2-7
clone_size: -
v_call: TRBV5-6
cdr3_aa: CASLASGSSYEQYF
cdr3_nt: TGTGCCAGCCTGGCGAGCGGGAGCTCCTACGAGCAGTACTTC

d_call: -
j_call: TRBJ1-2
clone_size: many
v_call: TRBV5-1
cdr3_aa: CASSPGDRKYGYTF
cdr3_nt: TGCGCCAGCAGCCCTGGAGACAGGAAGTATGGCTACACCTTC

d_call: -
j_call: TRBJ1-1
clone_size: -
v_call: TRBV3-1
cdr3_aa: CASSHSGGGNSAAFF
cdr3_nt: TGTGCCAGCAGCCATTCGGGGGGGGGCAACTCAGCAGCTTTCTTT

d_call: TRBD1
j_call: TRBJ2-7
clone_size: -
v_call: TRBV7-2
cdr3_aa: CASSLGPGGSYEQYF
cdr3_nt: TGTGCCAGCAGCTTAGGGCCAGGGGGCTCCTACGAGCAGTACTTC

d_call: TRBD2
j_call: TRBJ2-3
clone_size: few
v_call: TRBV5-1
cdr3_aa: CASSLWASGSTDTQYF
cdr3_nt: TGCGCCAGCAGCTTGTGGGCTAGCGGGAGCACAGATACGCAGTATTTT

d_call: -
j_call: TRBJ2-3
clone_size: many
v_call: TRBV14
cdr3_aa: CASSQGTGDTQYF
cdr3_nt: TGTGCCAGCAGCCAAGGAACGGGAGATACGCAGTATTTT

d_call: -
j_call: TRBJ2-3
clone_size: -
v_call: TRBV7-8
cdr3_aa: CASSLAFPPDTQYF
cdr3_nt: TGTGCCAGCAGCTTAGCGTTCCCCCCAGATACGCAGTATTTT

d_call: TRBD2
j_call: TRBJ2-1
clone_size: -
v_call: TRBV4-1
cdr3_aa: CASSQEGTSSNEQFF
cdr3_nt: TGCGCCAGCAGCCAAGAAGGGACTAGCTCCAATGAGCAGTTCTTC

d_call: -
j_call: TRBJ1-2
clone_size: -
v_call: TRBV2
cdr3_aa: CASSEAGVPSNYGYTF
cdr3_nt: TGTGCCAGCAGTGAAGCGGGGGTCCCTTCTAACTATGGCTATACCTTC

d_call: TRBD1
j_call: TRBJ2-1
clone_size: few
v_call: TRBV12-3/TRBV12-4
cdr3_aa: CASRGQSSSYNEQFF
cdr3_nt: TGTGCCAGCAGGGGACAGTCCTCGTCGTACAATGAGCAGTTCTTC

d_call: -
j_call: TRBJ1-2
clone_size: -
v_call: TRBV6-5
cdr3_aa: CASSYAGGEGYTF
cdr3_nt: TGTGCCAGCAGTTACGCCGGTGGGGAAGGCTACACCTTC

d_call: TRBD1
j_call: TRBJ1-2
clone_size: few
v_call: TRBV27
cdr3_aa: CASRNQGALTYGYTF
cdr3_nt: TGTGCCAGCAGAAATCAGGGGGCGCTTACCTATGGCTACACCTTC

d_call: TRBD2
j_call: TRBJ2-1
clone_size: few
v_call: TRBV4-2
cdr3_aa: CASSSLAGSSNEQFF
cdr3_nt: TGTGCCAGCAGCTCTTTAGCGGGATCGAGCAATGAGCAGTTCTTC

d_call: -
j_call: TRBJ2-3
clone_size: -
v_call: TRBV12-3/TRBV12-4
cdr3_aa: CASSVSGTDAQYF
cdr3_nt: TGTGCCAGCAGCGTTAGCGGCACAGATGCGCAGTATTTT

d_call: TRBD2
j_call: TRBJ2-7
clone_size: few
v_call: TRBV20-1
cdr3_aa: CSAAPGGGSYEQYF
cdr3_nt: TGCAGTGCTGCGCCTGGGGGGGGCTCCTACGAGCAGTACTTC

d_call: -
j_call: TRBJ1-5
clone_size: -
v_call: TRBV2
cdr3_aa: CASSKGDSNQPQHF
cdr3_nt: TGTGCCAGCAGCAAGGGGGACAGCAATCAGCCCCAGCATTTT

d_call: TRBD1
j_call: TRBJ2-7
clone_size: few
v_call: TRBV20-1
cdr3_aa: CSAEGQTYEQYF
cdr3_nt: TGCAGTGCTGAGGGACAGACCTACGAGCAGTACTTC

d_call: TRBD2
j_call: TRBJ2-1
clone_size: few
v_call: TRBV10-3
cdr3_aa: CAGDAGGDQNEQFF
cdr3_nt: TGTGCCGGGGACGCGGGAGGTGATCAGAATGAGCAGTTCTTC

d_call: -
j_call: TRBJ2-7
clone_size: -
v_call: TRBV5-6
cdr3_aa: CASSPVSQIYEQYF
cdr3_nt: TGTGCCAGCAGCCCGGTGTCACAAATCTACGAGCAGTACTTC

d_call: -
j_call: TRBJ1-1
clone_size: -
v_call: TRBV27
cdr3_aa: CAREYWVGGRGNTEAFF
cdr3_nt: TGTGCCAGGGAGTATTGGGTGGGGGGAAGGGGAAACACTGAAGCTTTCTTT

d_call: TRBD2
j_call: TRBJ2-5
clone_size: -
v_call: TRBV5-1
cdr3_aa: CASSLVVAGGLETQYF
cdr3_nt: TGCGCCAGCAGCTTGGTCGTAGCGGGAGGTCTAGAGACCCAGTACTTC

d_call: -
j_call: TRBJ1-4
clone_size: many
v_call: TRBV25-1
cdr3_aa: CASSEVGGNEKLFF
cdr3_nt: TGTGCCAGCAGTGAAGTCGGTGGGAATGAAAAACTGTTTTTT

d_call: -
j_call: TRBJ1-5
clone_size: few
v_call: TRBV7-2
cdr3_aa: CASSFRGGQPQHF
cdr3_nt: TGTGCCAGCAGCTTCCGAGGGGGTCAGCCCCAGCATTTT

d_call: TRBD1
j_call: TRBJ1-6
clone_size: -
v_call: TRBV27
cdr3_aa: CASSPGQGYNSPLHF
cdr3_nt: TGTGCCAGCAGCCCGGGACAGGGTTATAATTCACCCCTCCACTTT

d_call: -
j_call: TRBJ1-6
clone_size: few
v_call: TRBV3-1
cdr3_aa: CASSQYTNSPLHF
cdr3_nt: TGTGCCAGCAGCCAGTACACCAATTCACCCCTCCACTTT

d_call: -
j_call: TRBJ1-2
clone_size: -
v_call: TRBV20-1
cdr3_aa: CSARDLPNYGYTF
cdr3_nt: TGCAGTGCTAGAGATCTTCCCAACTATGGCTACACCTTC

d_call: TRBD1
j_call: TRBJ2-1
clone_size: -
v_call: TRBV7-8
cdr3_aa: CASSLSGTGGGEQFF
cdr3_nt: TGTGCCAGCAGCTTAAGCGGGACAGGGGGAGGTGAGCAGTTCTTC

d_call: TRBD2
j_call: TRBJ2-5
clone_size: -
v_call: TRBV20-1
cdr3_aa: CSAILAGGETQYF
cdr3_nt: TGCAGTGCAATCTTAGCGGGGGGGGAGACCCAGTACTTC

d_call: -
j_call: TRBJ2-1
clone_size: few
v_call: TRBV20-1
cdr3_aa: CSARAPSISDNEQFF
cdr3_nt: TGCAGTGCTAGAGCCCCTAGCATCTCCGACAATGAGCAGTTCTTC

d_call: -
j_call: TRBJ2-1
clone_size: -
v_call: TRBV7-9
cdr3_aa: CASSVGTTGEQFF
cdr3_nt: TGTGCCAGCAGCGTAGGAACGACGGGCGAGCAGTTCTTC

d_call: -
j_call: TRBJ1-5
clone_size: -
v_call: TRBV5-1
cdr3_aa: CASSLTGNDRIGDQPQHF
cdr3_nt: TGCGCCAGCAGCTTGACGGGGAACGACAGGATAGGGGATCAGCCCCAGCATTTT

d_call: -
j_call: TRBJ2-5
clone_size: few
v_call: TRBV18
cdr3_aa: CASSPLGTGETQYF
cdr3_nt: TGTGCCAGCTCACCGCTCGGGACCGGGGAGACCCAGTACTTC

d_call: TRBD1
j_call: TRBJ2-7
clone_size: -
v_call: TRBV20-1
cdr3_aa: CSAPRAGTGDWNEQYF
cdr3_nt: TGCAGTGCCCCCCGTGCCGGGACAGGGGATTGGAATGAGCAGTACTTC

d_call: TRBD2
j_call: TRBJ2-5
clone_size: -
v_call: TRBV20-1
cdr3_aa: CSAASGSETQYF
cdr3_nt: TGCAGTGCTGCTAGCGGGAGCGAGACCCAGTACTTC

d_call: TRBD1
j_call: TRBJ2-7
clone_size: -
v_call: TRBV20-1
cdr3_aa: CSARTGTGISYEQYF
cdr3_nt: TGCAGTGCTCGGACCGGGACAGGGATTTCCTACGAGCAGTACTTC

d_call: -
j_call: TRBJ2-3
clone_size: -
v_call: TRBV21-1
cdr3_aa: CASSASTSGTTDTQYF
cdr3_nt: TGTGCCAGCAGCGCTTCGACTAGCGGGACCACAGATACGCAGTATTTT

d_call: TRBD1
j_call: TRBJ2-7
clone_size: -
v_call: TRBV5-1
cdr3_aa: CASSLGPTGGNSYEQYF
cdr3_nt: TGCGCCAGCAGCTTGGGACCAACAGGGGGCAACTCCTACGAGCAGTACTTC